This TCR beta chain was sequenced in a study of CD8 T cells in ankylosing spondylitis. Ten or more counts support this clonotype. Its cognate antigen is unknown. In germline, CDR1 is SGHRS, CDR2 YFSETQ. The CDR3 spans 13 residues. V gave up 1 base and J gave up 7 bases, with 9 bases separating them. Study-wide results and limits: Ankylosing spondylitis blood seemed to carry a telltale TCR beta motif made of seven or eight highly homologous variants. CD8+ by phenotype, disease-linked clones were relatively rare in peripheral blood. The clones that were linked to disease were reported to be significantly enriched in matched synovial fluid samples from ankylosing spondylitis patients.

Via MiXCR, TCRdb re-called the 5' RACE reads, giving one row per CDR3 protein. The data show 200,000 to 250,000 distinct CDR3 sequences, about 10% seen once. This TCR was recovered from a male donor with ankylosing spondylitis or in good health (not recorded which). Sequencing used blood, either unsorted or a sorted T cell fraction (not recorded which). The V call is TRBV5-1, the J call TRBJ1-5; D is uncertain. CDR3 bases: TGCGCCAGCAGCTTGCGCGGGCGCCAGCCCCAGCATTTT. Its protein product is CASSLRGRQPQHF.